These 4 T cell receptor beta chains were all obtained from the same sample, sequenced in a study of blood T cell repertoires in COVID-19. Sequencing used immunoSEQ multiplex PCR; TCRdb keeps in-frame clones, though not all of them. Here the sample spans around 210,000 clones, roughly 82% being singletons. Sequencing was carried out using peripheral blood. These receptors originate from a human donor in a cohort sampled during active COVID-19.

This chain connects TRBV6-4 to TRBJ2-7, with 12 positions matching TRBD2. The CDR3 has 15 residues. V shed 8 bases and J 3 bases; nucleotides not matched to a gene: 8. Germline CDR1 and CDR2: MRHNA and SNTAGT. CDR3 residues: CASRWTSGKVYEQYF. CDR3 sequence (DNA): TGTGCCAGCCGTTGGACTAGCGGGAAGGTCTACGAGCAGTACTTC.

The chain combines TRBV10-2 with TRBJ2-2, with 8 bases fitting TRBD2. The CDR3 consists of 14 residues. J gave up 5 bases and V 3 bases, and 2 bases lay outside the gene matches. Germline-derived CDR1 and CDR2 are WSHSY and SAAADI. The CDR3 loop is CASSELAVTGELFF. In DNA, the CDR3 is TGCGCCAGCAGTGAACTAGCGGTGACCGGGGAGCTGTTTTTT.

The gene calls are TRBV18 and TRBJ2-7; TRBD2 aligns across 7 bases. V trimming: 4 bases; J trimming: 3 bases; junction bases outside the gene matches: 9. Per germline, CDR1 KGHSH and CDR2 LQKENI. The CDR3 extends over 15 amino acids. The CDR3 DNA reads TGTGCCAGCTCACTCCTGGGACTACCAAACTACGAGCAGTACTTC. Protein product: CASSLLGLPNYEQYF.

Worth noting for this clone: Within the sample, other DNA sequences also encode this same CDR3. The V gene is TRBV5-1, the J gene TRBJ2-5, with D unclear. Trimming cost V 2 bases and J 1 base, with 9 bases left between them. Germline V gene data show CDR1 as SGHRS and CDR2 as YFSETQ. CDR3 length: 14 residues. The CDR3 here is CASSFSPGQETQYF. In DNA form, the CDR3 reads TGCGCCAGCAGCTTCAGTCCGGGCCAAGAGACCCAGTACTTC.